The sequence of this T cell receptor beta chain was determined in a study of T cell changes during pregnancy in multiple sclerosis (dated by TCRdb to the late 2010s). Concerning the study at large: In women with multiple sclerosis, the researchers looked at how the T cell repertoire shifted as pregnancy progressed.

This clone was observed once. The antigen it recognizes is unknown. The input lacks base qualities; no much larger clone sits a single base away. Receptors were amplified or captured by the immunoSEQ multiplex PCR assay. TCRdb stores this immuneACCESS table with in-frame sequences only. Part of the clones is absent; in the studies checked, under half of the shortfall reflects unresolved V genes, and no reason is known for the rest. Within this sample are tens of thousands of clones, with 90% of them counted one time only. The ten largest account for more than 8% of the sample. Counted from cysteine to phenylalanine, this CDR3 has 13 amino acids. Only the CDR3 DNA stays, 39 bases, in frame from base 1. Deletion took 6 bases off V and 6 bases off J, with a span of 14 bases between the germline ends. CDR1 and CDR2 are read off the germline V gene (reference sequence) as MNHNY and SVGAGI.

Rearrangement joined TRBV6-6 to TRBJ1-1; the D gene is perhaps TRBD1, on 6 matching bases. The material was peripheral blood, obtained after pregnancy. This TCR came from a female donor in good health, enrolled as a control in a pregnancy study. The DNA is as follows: TGTGCCAGCAGCACAGGACAGCCCCCTGAAGCTTTCTTT. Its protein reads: CASSTGQPPEAFF.